These T cell receptor beta chains were read from a single sample in a study of cytomegalovirus exposure and HLA in healthy donors. The data were produced by immunoSEQ multiplex PCR, yet TCRdb's version contains in-frame clones alone and is incomplete. The sample carries 150,000 to 200,000 clones, over 60% recorded once. The sequenced sample was PBMCs. All receptors come from a woman aged 35 to 49 in good health and CMV-seronegative. The conserved cysteine and the conserved F or W are not part of the CDR3 here.

V	CDR3
TRBV11-2	ASSLGPAGETGELF
TRBV4-1	ASSRQGAENEQF
TRBV12-5	ASGLVSGGYT
TRBV18	ASSLRTSGSGDTQY
TRBV6-1	ASSVASGNYDTQY
TRBV5-1	ASSLTAGSYEQY
TRBV10-3	AISSTQGTANEKLF
TRBV6-6	ASRSTGDDTEAF
TRBV7-9	ASSLVSGRTDTQY
TRBV4-3	ASSPLAGGSDTQY
TRBV6-6	ASKTATGELF
TRBV11-3	ASSPPNPIVRDRTDTQY
TRBV6-1	ASSPTGNGNTIY
TRBV4-2	ASSQFSAGNQETQY
TRBV5-6	ASSSQTLIWSNQPQH
TRBV18	ASSRGGLTDTQY
TRBV4-2	ASSQTIAAGALTGLSYNEQF